This passage covers 31 T cell receptor beta chains from one sample sequenced in a study of blood T cell repertoires in COVID-19. Clones were sequenced by immunoSEQ multiplex PCR, and TCRdb holds only the in-frame ones, with some missing. The sample holds fewer than 85,000 clones; over 70% are singletons and the top ten take approximately 15%. Sequenced sample: peripheral blood. The receptors here all came from a woman aged 55 to 70 with acute or convalescent COVID-19.

In its sample, this clone was seen a few times. The chain joins TRBV12-3 or TRBV12-4 to TRBJ1-3; D is unclear. V gave up 6 bases and J gave up 8 bases, with 11 bases separating them. The CDR3 length is 12 residues. This CDR3 reads CASRGDTDTIYF. The CDR3 bases are TGTGCCAGCAGGGGAGATACAGACACCATATATTTT.

J is TRBJ2-3 and V is TRBV11-3, with 16 bases that match TRBD2. This CDR3 region has 16 residues. The V gene's germline CDR1 is SGHNT and CDR2 YENEEA. Trimming took 5 bases from V and 5 from J; bases not matched to a gene: 4. CDR3 loop: CASSLGLAGGGDTQYF. In nucleotides, the CDR3 is TGTGCCAGCAGCCTGGGACTAGCGGGAGGGGGAGATACGCAGTATTTT.

The genes are TRBV10-3 and TRBJ1-5; TRBD1 agrees at 8 bases. In germline, CDR1 is ENHRY, CDR2 SYGVKD. The trim removed 11 bases at V and 6 bases at J, leaving 15 bases unmatched. This CDR3 is 15 amino acids long. The CDR3 sequence: CAAHPGTGGSQPQHF. CDR3 sequence (DNA): TGTGCCGCCCACCCCGGGACAGGAGGGAGTCAGCCCCAGCATTTT.

The chain uses TRBV5-1 and TRBJ1-1; the match to TRBD1 covers 11 bases. Germline values: CDR1 SGHRS, CDR2 YFSETQ. With V trimmed by 4 bases and J by 4 bases, 6 bases remained unmatched. This CDR3 has 15 residues. CDR3 region: CASSRDRGVGTEAFF. For the CDR3, the DNA is TGCGCCAGCAGCAGGGACAGGGGGGTCGGCACTGAAGCTTTCTTT.

The sample holds a few counts of this clone. The chain carries TRBV3-1 (or the pseudogene TRBV3-2) and TRBJ2-5; 8 bases map to TRBD2. Germline V lookup: CDR1 LGHDT, CDR2 YNNKEL (reference sequence). The V segment lost 5 bases and the J segment 2 bases; nucleotides outside the gene matches: 10. The CDR3 has 16 residues. Here the CDR3 reads CASSFKAGARQETQYF. The CDR3 DNA follows: TGTGCCAGCAGCTTCAAAGCGGGAGCAAGACAAGAGACCCAGTACTTC.

This sequence joins TRBV11-1 and TRBJ2-5, with TRBD2 matching over 11 bases. V trimming: 3 bases; J trimming: 0 bases; junction bases outside the gene matches: 3. CDR3 length equals 16 residues. Germline V lookup: CDR1 SGHAT, CDR2 FQDESV (reference sequence). The CDR3 is CASSFPGLADQETQYF. CDR3 sequence (DNA): TGTGCCAGCAGCTTCCCGGGACTAGCGGACCAAGAGACCCAGTACTTC. The full variable domain, completed using reference TRBV11-1 and TRBJ2-5, is EAEVAQSPRYKITEKSQAVAFWCDPISGHATLYWYRQILGQGPELLVQFQDESVVDDSQLPKDRFSAERLKGVDSTLKIQPAELGDSAMYLCASSFPGLADQETQYFGPGTRLLVL.

The rearrangement uses TRBV7-2 and TRBJ1-2; no reliable D call. The germline CDR1 and CDR2 sequences are SGHTA and FQGNSA. The CDR3 is made up of 14 amino acids. Trimming shortened V by 0 bases and J by 5 bases, and 10 bases separated the two germline ends. The CDR3 DNA reads as TGTGCCAGCAGCTTAGCGGCCGCCTCTTATGGCTACACCTTC. Protein sequence: CASSLAAASYGYTF.

The chain is built from TRBV7-2 and TRBJ1-6; no clear D. V was shortened by 3 bases and J by 8 bases, with 5 bases between the two germline ends. Germline-derived CDR1 and CDR2 are SGHTA and FQGNSA. CDR3 length: 12 residues. Written as DNA, the CDR3 is TGTGCCAGCAGCTTTCTGTATTCACCCCTCCACTTT. It specifies CASSFLYSPLHF.

J is TRBJ1-4 and V is TRBV6-5; D remains ambiguous. The germline gives CDR1 MNHEY, CDR2 SVGAGI. With 6 bases removed from V and 4 bases from J, the gap between germline ends came to 9 bases. The CDR3 loop spans 13 amino acids. As DNA, the CDR3 is TGTGCCAGCAGCGTACGGTTTAATGAAAAACTGTTTTTT. As protein: CASSVRFNEKLFF.

The chain uses TRBV6-6 and TRBJ2-1; 8 bases are a match to TRBD2. The CDR3 extends over 15 amino acids. CDR1 MNHNY and CDR2 SVGAGI come from the germline V gene (reference sequence). V shed 5 bases and J 0 bases; nucleotides not matched to a gene: 3. The CDR3 DNA reads TGTGCCAGCAGTCCTGGGACTAGCTCCTACAATGAGCAGTTCTTC. This gives the protein CASSPGTSSYNEQFF.

This clone was counted once. This chain connects TRBV12-3 or TRBV12-4 to TRBJ1-2; no reliable D call. This CDR3 has 12 amino acids. V lost 0 bases, J lost 8 bases, and 7 bases lay in between. The DNA of the CDR3 is TGTGCCAGCAGTTTAGCGCGGTCAGGCTACACCTTC. The encoded protein is CASSLARSGYTF.

V usage is TRBV18 and J usage is TRBJ1-1; no reliable D call. The germline V gene encodes CDR1 KGHSH and CDR2 LQKENI. This CDR3 region has 14 residues. Trimming stripped 3 bases from V and 2 bases from J, with 10 bases between. In DNA, the CDR3 is TGTGCCAGCTCACCTCTGGACTCCAACACTGAAGCTTTCTTT. The encoded protein is CASSPLDSNTEAFF.

The chain joins TRBV10-2 to TRBJ2-1; D remains ambiguous. Trimming removed 6 bases at V and 5 bases at J, with 5 bases between. The CDR3 extends over 11 amino acids. Germline V CDR1 and CDR2: WSHSY, SAAADI. CDR3 coding DNA: TGCGCCAGCAGCCCTAACAATGAGCAGTTCTTC. Protein: CASSPNNEQFF.

J is TRBJ1-4 and V is TRBV9; D is possibly TRBD1 (5 bases). V gave up 4 bases and J gave up 7 bases, with 17 bases separating them. The CDR3 extends over 15 amino acids. Germline assignment: CDR1 SGDLS and CDR2 YYNGEE. In DNA form, the CDR3 reads TGTGCCAGCAGCCCCTGGAAGGGGTCAGGTGAAAAACTGTTTTTT. Translation: CASSPWKGSGEKLFF.

The V gene is TRBV2, the J gene TRBJ1-5, with TRBD1 matching 11 bases. Trimming took 4 bases from V and 5 from J; bases not matched to a gene: 1. Per the germline V gene, CDR1 is SNHLY and CDR2 is FYNNEI. CDR3 length: 14 amino acids. CDR3 region: CASSGTGGDQPQHF. The DNA for the CDR3 is TGTGCCAGCAGTGGGACAGGGGGCGATCAGCCCCAGCATTTT.

The table lists this clone with a few counts. V usage is TRBV5-1 and J usage is TRBJ1-1; 8 positions match TRBD1. Germline-derived CDR1 and CDR2 are SGHRS and YFSETQ. CDR3 length: 12 residues. The V gene end was trimmed by 4 bases and the J gene end by 8 bases; junction bases not matched to a gene: 4. This CDR3 is CASSGGDREAFF. DNA for the CDR3: TGCGCCAGCAGCGGCGGGGACAGGGAAGCTTTCTTT.

The gene calls are TRBV12-3 or TRBV12-4 and TRBJ1-1; 8 bases map to TRBD1. Trimming took 4 bases from V and 3 from J; bases not matched to a gene: 1. The CDR3 is 13 amino acids. The CDR3 bases are TGTGCCAGCAGTTCAGGGGGCGACACTGAAGCTTTCTTT. This sequence encodes CASSSGGDTEAFF.

The chain is built from TRBV15 and TRBJ1-2; D is uncertain. Trimming cost V 4 bases and J 5 bases, with 14 bases left between them. The V gene's germline CDR1 is LNHNV and CDR2 YYDKDF (reference sequence). The CDR3 spans 14 residues. CDR3 amino acids: CATSKSGGGYGYTF. The CDR3 DNA reads TGTGCCACCAGCAAGAGCGGTGGTGGATATGGCTACACCTTC.

The genes are TRBV11-2 and TRBJ1-2; D might be TRBD1 (5 bases). V was trimmed by 5 bases and J by 1 base, leaving 17 bases between them. CDR3 size: 16 residues. CDR1 SGHAT and CDR2 FQNNGV come from the germline V gene. The DNA of the CDR3 is TGTGCCAGCAGCCAGGAGATCGGACAACTTAACTATGGCTACACCTTC. This translates into CASSQEIGQLNYGYTF.

This clone appeared a few times. J is TRBJ1-2 and V is TRBV2, with 10 positions matching TRBD1. Germline V gives CDR1 SNHLY, CDR2 FYNNEI. Unmatched junction bases numbered 10, after V lost 7 bases and J lost 8 bases. This CDR3 has 14 amino acids. The CDR3 coding sequence is TGTGCCAGCACCGGAGGGACAGGGGCCGTCGGCTACACCTTC. Its protein is CASTGGTGAVGYTF.

This rearrangement joins TRBV3-1 (or the pseudogene TRBV3-2) to TRBJ2-1; 8 positions match TRBD2. Trimming at V came to 2 bases and at J to 4 bases, leaving 7 bases not matched to a gene. Germline V gene lookup returns CDR1 LGHDT and CDR2 YNNKEL (reference sequence). This CDR3 contains 16 residues. Here the CDR3 DNA reads TGTGCCAGCAGCCAAATTGCGGGGGGCTATTACAATGAGCAGTTCTTC. Protein: CASSQIAGGYYNEQFF.

V is TRBV3-1 (or the pseudogene TRBV3-2) and J is TRBJ1-1; possible D gene TRBD1, 6 bases. Trimming shortened V by 1 base and J by 6 bases, and 9 bases separated the two germline ends. CDR3 length equals 13 residues. The germline V gene encodes CDR1 LGHDT and CDR2 YNNKEL (reference sequence). CDR3 sequence reads: CASSQGRGAEAFF. CDR3 in DNA: TGTGCCAGCAGCCAAGGCAGGGGCGCTGAAGCTTTCTTT.

The chain recombines TRBV21-1 with TRBJ1-2; TRBD1, the D gene given by the table, was not confirmed from the DNA. TRBV21-1 is listed as a pseudogene. This CDR3 has 11 amino acids. CDR3 in DNA: TGTGCCAGCTCCTTCAGGAATGGCTACACCTTC. This translates into CASSFRNGYTF.

V usage is TRBV10-3 and J usage is TRBJ1-1; D call uncertain. In germline, CDR1 is ENHRY, CDR2 SYGVKD. The CDR3 has 13 residues. V was trimmed by 3 bases and J by 4 bases, leaving 9 bases between them. This chain's CDR3 is CAISDGVVTEAFF. Written as DNA, the CDR3 is TGTGCCATCAGTGATGGAGTGGTCACTGAAGCTTTCTTT.

The gene calls are TRBV18 and TRBJ2-7; D possibly corresponds to TRBD2 (5 bases). The CDR3 loop spans 14 amino acids. Germline CDR1 reads KGHSH; CDR2 reads LQKENI. The V end lost 6 bases, the J end lost 5 bases, and 17 bases lay between the germline ends. For the CDR3, the DNA is TGTGCCAGCTCCTTACCGGGATTGAGGCACGAGCAGTACTTC. Translation gives CASSLPGLRHEQYF.

The gene calls are TRBV27 and TRBJ2-5; TRBD1 agrees at 9 bases. Germline V gene data show CDR1 as MNHEY and CDR2 as SMNVEV (reference sequence). The V and J ends lost 4 bases and 3 bases, in that order; junction bases with no gene match: 6. The CDR3 is made up of 15 amino acids. DNA for the CDR3: TGTGCCAGCAGTTCCCTGGACAGGGGTAAAGAGACCCAGTACTTC. It translates to CASSSLDRGKETQYF.

The genes are TRBV6-1 and TRBJ1-2; 7 bases fit TRBD1. After removal of 3 bases from V and 0 bases from J, the junction contained 7 bases not matched to a gene. CDR1 MNHNS and CDR2 SASEGT come from the germline V gene. The CDR3 loop spans 16 amino acids. The DNA for the CDR3 is TGTGCCAGCAGTGACGGGACAGTATCCGCTAACTATGGCTACACCTTC. This gives the protein CASSDGTVSANYGYTF.

V usage is TRBV7-8 and J usage is TRBJ2-7, with 9 bases matching TRBD1. The CDR3 runs 13 residues. V was clipped by 5 bases and J by 7 bases; unmatched bases: 6. The germline V gene has CDR1 SGHVS and CDR2 FQNEAQ. CDR3 in DNA: TGTGCCAGCAGCCTGACAGGGGGGTTGGAGCAGTACTTC. This codes for CASSLTGGLEQYF.

The rearrangement uses TRBV9 and TRBJ2-5; 9 nucleotides line up with TRBD2. J gave up 0 bases and V 4 bases, and 7 bases lay outside the gene matches. The CDR3 length is 16 residues. Per the germline V gene, CDR1 is SGDLS and CDR2 is YYNGEE. The chain's CDR3 is CASSTQRGEYQETQYF. The DNA for the CDR3 is TGTGCCAGCAGCACCCAGCGGGGGGAGTACCAAGAGACCCAGTACTTC.

The genes are TRBV5-1 and TRBJ1-1; perhaps TRBD1 as D (6 bases). This CDR3 comprises 16 residues. Germline V gene data show CDR1 as SGHRS and CDR2 as YFSETQ. V was pared by 3 bases and J by 1 base, with 16 bases between. CDR3 coding DNA: TGCGCCAGCAGCTCCATCCCGGGGGGGGCGAACACTGAAGCTTTCTTT. The encoded protein is CASSSIPGGANTEAFF.

V and J are TRBV5-4 and TRBJ2-1; 8 bases are shared with TRBD2. V dropped 5 bases and J dropped 4; count of bases not matched to a gene: 5. The CDR3 runs 14 residues. Germline CDR1 SGHNT, CDR2 YYREEE (reference sequence). CDR3 DNA sequence: TGTGCCAGCAGTTATAAGCGGGGGTACAATGAGCAGTTCTTC. Amino acids: CASSYKRGYNEQFF.